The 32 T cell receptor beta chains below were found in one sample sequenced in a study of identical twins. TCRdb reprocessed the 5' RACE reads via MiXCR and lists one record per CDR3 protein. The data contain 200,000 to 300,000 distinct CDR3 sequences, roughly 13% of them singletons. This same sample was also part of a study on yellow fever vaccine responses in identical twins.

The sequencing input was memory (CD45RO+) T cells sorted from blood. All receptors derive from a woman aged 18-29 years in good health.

CDR3 DNA sequence: TGCGCCAGCAGCGGACGGGGGACAGCATCCTACGAGCAGTACTTC. It codes for CASSGRGTASYEQYF. The J gene is TRBJ2-7, the V gene TRBV5-1; tentative D call: TRBD1 (7 bases). Germline V gene sequence: CDR1 SGHRS, CDR2 YFSETQ. The V end lost 4 bases, the J end lost 1 base, and 15 bases lay between the germline ends. This CDR3 has 15 residues.

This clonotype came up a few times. The CDR3 DNA reads TGTGCCACCAGCAGAGGTAGGGGGGTCTCCAGCTCCTACAATGAGCAGTTCTTC. Translation: CATSRGRGVSSSYNEQFF. V is TRBV15 and J is TRBJ2-1; D may correspond to TRBD1 or TRBD2 (6 bases each). Germline V lookup: CDR1 LNHNV, CDR2 YYDKDF (reference sequence). CDR3 size: 18 residues. V lost 1 base and J lost 0, with 16 bases in between.

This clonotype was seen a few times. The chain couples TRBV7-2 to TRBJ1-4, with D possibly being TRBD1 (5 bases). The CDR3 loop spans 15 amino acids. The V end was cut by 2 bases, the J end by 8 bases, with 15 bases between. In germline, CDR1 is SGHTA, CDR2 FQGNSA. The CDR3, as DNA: TGTGCCAGCAGCTTACCCGGGACCTCAGAGGAAAAACTGTTTTTT. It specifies CASSLPGTSEEKLFF.

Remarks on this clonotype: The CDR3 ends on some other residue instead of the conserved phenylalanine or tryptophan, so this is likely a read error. CDR3 residues: CASSGQGEETQYL. In DNA form, the CDR3 reads TGTGCCAGCAGTGGACAGGGCGAAGAGACCCAGTACTTA. V and J are TRBV28 and TRBJ2-5, with 8 bases identical to TRBD1. V lost 5 bases to trimming and J lost 3 bases; unmatched junction nucleotides: 2. Germline V gene sequence: CDR1 MDHEN, CDR2 SYDVKM. The CDR3 spans 13 residues.

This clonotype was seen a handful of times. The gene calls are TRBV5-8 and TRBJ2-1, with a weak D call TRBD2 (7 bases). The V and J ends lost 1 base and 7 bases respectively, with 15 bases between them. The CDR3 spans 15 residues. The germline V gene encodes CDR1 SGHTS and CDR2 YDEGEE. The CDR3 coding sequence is TGTGCCAGCAGCTTGCCCGAGGGGGGGCCGAATGAGCAGTTCTTC. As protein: CASSLPEGGPNEQFF.

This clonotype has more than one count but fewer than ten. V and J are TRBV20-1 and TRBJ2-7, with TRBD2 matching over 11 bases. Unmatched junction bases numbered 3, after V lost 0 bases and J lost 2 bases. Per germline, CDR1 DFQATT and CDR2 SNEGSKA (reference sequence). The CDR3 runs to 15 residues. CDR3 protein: CSARDLTSGAYEQYF. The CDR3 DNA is TGCAGTGCTAGAGATTTGACTAGCGGGGCCTACGAGCAGTACTTC.

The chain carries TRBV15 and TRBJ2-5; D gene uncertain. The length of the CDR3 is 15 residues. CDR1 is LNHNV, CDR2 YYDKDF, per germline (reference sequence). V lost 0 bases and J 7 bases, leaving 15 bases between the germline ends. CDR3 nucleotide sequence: TGTGCCACCAGCAGAGATCATTCAGGAATGGTGACCCAGTACTTC. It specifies CATSRDHSGMVTQYF.

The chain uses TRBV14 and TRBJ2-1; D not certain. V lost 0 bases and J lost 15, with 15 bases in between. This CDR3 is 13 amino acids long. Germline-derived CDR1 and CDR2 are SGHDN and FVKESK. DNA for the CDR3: TGTGCCAGCAGCCAAGATCAGGCTGGGCTGAGGTTCTTC. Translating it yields CASSQDQAGLRFF.

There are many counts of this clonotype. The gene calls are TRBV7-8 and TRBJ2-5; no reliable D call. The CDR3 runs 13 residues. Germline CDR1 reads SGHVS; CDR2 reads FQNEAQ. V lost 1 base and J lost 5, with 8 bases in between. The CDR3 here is CASSLGITETQYF. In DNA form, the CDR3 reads TGTGCCAGCAGCTTAGGGATTACGGAGACCCAGTACTTC.

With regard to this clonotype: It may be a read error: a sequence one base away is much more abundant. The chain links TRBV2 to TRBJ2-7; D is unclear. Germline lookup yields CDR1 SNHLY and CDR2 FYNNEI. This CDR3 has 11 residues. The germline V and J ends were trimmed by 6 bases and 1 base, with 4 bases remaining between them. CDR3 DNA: TGTGCCAGCAGACAATCCTACGAGCAGTACTTC. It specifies CASRQSYEQYF.

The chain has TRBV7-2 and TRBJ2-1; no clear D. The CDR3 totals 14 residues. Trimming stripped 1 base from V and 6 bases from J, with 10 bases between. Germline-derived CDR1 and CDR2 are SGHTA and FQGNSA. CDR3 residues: CASSLESYRNEQFF. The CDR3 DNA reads TGTGCCAGCAGCTTAGAGTCTTACCGCAATGAGCAGTTCTTC. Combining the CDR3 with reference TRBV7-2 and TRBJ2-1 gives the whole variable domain GAGVSQSPSNKVTEKGKDVELRCDPISGHTALYWYRQSLGQGLEFLIYFQGNSAPDKSGLPSDRFSAERTGGSVSTLTIQRTQQEDSAVYLCASSLESYRNEQFFGPGTRLTVL.

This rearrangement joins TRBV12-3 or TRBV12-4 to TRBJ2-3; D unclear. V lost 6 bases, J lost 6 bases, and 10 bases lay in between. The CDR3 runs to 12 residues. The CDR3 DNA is TGTGCCAGCAGGTTACATGCGGATACGCAGTATTTT. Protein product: CASRLHADTQYF.

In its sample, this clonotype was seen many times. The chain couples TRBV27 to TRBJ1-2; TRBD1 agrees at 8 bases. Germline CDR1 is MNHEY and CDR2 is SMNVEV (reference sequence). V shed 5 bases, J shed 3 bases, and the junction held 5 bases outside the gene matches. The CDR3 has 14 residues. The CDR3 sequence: CASSVGQGYYGYTF. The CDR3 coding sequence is TGTGCCAGCAGTGTCGGACAGGGCTACTATGGCTACACCTTC.

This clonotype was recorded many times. CDR3: CAISESRTGGGTQYF. The CDR3 nucleotides read TGTGCCATCAGTGAGTCGCGGACAGGCGGCGGGACCCAGTACTTC. J is TRBJ2-5 and V is TRBV10-3; 7 bases line up with TRBD1. CDR3 length: 15 amino acids. With V trimmed by 0 bases and J by 7 bases, 8 bases remained unmatched. The germline CDR1 and CDR2 sequences are ENHRY and SYGVKD.

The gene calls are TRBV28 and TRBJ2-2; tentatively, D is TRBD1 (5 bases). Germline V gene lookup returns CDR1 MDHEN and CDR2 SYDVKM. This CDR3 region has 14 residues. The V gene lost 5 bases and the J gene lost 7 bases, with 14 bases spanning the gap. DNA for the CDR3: TGTGCCAGCAGTCTCCCAGGGTATGGCGGGGAGCTGTTTTTT. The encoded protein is CASSLPGYGGELFF.

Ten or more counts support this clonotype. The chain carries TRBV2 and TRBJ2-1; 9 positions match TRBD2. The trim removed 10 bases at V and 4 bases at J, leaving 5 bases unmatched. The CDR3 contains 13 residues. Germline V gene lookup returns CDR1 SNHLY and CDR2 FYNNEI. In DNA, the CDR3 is TGTGCCACCGGGACTAGCCGGTACAATGAGCAGTTCTTC. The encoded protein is CATGTSRYNEQFF.

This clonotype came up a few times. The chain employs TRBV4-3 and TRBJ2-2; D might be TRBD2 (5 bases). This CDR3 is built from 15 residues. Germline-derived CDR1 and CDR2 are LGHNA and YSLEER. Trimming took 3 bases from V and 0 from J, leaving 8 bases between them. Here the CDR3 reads CASSQERPNTGELFF. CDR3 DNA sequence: TGCGCCAGCAGCCAGGAGCGGCCGAACACCGGGGAGCTGTTTTTT.

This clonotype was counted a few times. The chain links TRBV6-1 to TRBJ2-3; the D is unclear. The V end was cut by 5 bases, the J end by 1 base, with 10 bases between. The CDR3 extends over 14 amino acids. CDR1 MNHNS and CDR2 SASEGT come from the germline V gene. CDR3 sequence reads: CASSRAYGTDTQYF. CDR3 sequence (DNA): TGTGCCAGCAGTAGGGCGTACGGCACAGATACGCAGTATTTT.

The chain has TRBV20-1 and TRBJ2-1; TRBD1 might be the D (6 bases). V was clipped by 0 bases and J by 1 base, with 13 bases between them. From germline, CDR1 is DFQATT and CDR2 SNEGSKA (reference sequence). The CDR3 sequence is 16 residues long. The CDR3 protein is CSARDLLGGSYNEQFF. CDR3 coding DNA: TGCAGTGCTAGAGATCTGCTAGGGGGTTCCTACAATGAGCAGTTCTTC.

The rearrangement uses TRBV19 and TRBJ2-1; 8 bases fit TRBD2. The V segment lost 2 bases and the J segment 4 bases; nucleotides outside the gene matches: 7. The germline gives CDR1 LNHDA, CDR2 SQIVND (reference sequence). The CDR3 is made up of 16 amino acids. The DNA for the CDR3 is TGTGCCAGTAGTATATTGGCCGGGGGGGGGTACAATGAGCAGTTCTTC. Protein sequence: CASSILAGGGYNEQFF.

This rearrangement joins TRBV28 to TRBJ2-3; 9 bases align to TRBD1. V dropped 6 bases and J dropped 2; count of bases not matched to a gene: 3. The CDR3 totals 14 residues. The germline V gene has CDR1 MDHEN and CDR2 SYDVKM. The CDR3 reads CASRGTGFTDTQYF. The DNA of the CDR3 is TGTGCCAGCAGGGGGACAGGGTTCACAGATACGCAGTATTTT. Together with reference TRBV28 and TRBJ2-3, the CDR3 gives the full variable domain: DVKVTQSSRYLVKRTGEKVFLECVQDMDHENMFWYRQDPGLGLRLIYFSYDVKMKEKGDIPEGYSVSREKKERFSLILESASTNQTSMYLCASRGTGFTDTQYFGPGTRLTVL.

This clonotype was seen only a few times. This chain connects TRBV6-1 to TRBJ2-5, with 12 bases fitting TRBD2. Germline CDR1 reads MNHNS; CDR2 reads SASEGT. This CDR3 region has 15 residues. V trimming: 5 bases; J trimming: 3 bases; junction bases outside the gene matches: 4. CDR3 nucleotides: TGTGCCAGCAGTCTCTGGACTAGCGGGGAAGAGACCCAGTACTTC. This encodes CASSLWTSGEETQYF.

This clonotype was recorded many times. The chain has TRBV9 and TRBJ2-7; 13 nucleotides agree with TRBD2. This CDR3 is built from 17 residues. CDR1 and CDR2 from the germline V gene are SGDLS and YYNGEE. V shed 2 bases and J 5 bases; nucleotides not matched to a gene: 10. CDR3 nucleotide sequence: TGTGCCAGCAGCGTCGGGACTAGCGGGAAGAAGTTCCACGAGCAGTACTTC. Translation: CASSVGTSGKKFHEQYF. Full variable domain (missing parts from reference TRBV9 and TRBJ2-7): DSGVTQTPKHLITATGQRVTLRCSPRSGDLSVYWYQQSLDQGLQFLIQYYNGEERAKGNILERFSAQQFPDLHSELNLSSLELGDSALYFCASSVGTSGKKFHEQYFGPGTRLTVT.

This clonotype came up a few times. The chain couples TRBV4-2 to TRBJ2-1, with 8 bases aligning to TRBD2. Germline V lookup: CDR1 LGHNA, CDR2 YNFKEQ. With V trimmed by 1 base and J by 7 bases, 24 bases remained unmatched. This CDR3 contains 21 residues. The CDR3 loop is CASSQGRVNSREVLHRNEQFF. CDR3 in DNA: TGTGCCAGCAGCCAAGGACGGGTGAATTCGCGGGAGGTACTTCATCGGAATGAGCAGTTCTTC.

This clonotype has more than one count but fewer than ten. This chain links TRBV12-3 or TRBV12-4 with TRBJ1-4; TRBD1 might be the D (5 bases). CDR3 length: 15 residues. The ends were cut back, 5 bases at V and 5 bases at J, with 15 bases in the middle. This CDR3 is CASSRRQGRNEKLFF. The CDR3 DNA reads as TGTGCCAGCAGTCGAAGGCAGGGTCGGAATGAAAAACTGTTTTTT.

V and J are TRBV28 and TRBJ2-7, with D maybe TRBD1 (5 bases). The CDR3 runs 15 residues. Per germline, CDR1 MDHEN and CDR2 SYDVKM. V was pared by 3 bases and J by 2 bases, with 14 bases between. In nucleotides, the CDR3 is TGTGCCAGCAGTTTTAGTTTTCAGGGCCCCTACGAGCAGTACTTC. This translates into CASSFSFQGPYEQYF.

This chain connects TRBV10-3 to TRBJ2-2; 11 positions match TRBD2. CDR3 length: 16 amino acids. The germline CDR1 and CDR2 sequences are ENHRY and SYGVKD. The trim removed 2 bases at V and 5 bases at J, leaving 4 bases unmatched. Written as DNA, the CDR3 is TGTGCCATCAGTGAGACTACTAGCGGGGGTACCGGGGAGCTGTTTTTT. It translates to CAISETTSGGTGELFF.

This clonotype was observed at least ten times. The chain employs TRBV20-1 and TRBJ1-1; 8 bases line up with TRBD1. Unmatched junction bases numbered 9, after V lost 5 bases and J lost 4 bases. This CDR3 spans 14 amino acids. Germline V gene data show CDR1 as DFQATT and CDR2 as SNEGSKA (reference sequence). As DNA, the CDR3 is TGCAGTGCTGAAACAGGGGGAGGTATCACTGAAGCTTTCTTT. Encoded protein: CSAETGGGITEAFF.

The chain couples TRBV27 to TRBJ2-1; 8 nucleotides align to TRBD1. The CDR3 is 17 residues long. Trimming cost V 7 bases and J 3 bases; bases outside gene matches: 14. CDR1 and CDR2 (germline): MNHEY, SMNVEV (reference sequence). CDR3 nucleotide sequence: TGTGCCAGCACCCCGTGGTTCGGACAGGGCAACTACAATGAGCAGTTCTTC. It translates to CASTPWFGQGNYNEQFF.

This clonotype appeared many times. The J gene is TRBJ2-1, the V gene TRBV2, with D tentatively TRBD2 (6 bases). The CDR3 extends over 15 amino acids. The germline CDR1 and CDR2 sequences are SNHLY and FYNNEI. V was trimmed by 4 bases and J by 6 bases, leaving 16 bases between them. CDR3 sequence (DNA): TGTGCCAGCAGTGGGGACTCGGTGGGAGCCAATGAGCAGTTCTTC. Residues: CASSGDSVGANEQFF. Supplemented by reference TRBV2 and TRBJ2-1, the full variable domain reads EPEVTQTPSHQVTQMGQEVILRCVPISNHLYFYWYRQILGQKVEFLVSFYNNEISEKSEIFDDQFSVERPDGSNFTLKIRSTKLEDSAMYFCASSGDSVGANEQFFGPGTRLTVL.

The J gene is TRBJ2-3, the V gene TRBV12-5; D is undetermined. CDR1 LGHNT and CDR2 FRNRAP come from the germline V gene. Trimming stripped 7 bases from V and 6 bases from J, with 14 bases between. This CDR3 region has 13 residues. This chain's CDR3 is CASALRGMDTQYF. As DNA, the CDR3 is TGTGCTAGTGCCCTGCGAGGTATGGATACGCAGTATTTT.

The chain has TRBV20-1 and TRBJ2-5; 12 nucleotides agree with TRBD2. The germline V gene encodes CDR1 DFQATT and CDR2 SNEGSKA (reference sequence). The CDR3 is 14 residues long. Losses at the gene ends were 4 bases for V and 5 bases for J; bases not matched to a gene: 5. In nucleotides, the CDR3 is TGCAGTGCTAACGAGGGACTAGCGGGCGAGACCCAGTACTTC. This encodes CSANEGLAGETQYF.